Given below is one T cell receptor beta chain in context. Its antigen remains unknown. This record comes from a study of cytomegalovirus exposure and HLA in healthy donors. Germline trimming cut 2 bases from V and 9 bases from J; bases unmatched to any gene: 7. Germline V gives CDR1 LGHNT, CDR2 FRNRAP. This CDR3 is built from 16 residues. Study results and caveats: An Asian-associated ancestry cluster reportedly showed fewer N-insertions than the roughly 670-donor mean in a later analysis. TCR beta chains numbering more than 150 were designated cytomegalovirus-associated.

PCR amplification relied on 60 Vbeta primers (plus 13 Jbeta primers). The data were produced by immunoSEQ multiplex PCR, yet TCRdb's version contains in-frame clones alone and is incomplete. The sample consists of about 130,000 clones, about 79% of them appearing once. Each of the donors was a healthy bone marrow donor. The sample was PBMCs. V gene TRBV12-5 combines with J gene TRBJ2-1; 13 bases line up with TRBD2. The TCR was taken from a man aged 18-30 years in good health and CMV-seronegative. The CDR3 is CASGLILAGGPSEQFF. The CDR3, as DNA: TGTGCTAGTGGTTTGATACTAGCGGGAGGGCCTAGTGAGCAGTTCTTC.